This TCR beta chain came from a study of blood T cells in healthy people across ages. Study conclusions and caveats: No conclusive comparison of naive versus antigen-experienced cells was possible with unsorted PBMCs. Diversity estimates drawn from one million T cells were deemed underestimates. Measured against age, TCR beta diversity per million T cells decreased in a roughly linear manner.

Then a second PCR, running roughly 6 to 12 cycles, was carried out with a sample-barcoded 5' primer and a J-beta primer mix. Each TCR beta cDNA got a 12-nucleotide random molecular identifier. One entry per CDR3 protein, called by TCRdb with MiXCR from the 5' RACE reads. The profile shows more than 650,000 distinct CDR3 sequences, about a fifth of them singletons. In its sample, this clonotype was seen a few times. No antigen is known for it. The V gene's germline CDR1 is SGHVS and CDR2 FQNEAQ. This CDR3 is 15 amino acids long. V lost 1 base and J lost 5, with 14 bases in between. The rearrangement links TRBV7-8 to TRBJ2-5; D is undetermined. This TCR came from a man between 65 and 85 years old in good health. Sequenced sample: blood. The CDR3: CASSLGSGHGETQYF. CDR3 coding DNA: TGTGCCAGCAGCTTAGGGTCGGGCCACGGCGAGACCCAGTACTTC.